The rows below give T cell receptor beta chains drawn from one sample of a study of OX40 agonist ivuxolimab in advanced cancers. Clones were sequenced by immunoSEQ multiplex PCR, and TCRdb holds only the in-frame ones, with some missing. The sample holds tens of thousands of clones, over 75% seen once. Sample: CD4+ or CD8+ T cells sorted from blood, taken in a trial of the OX40 agonist ivuxolimab. The receptors stem from an adult with an advanced solid tumor such as melanoma, head and neck, liver or kidney cancer. Both conserved end residues are trimmed from each CDR3. The D gene is left open where the match is weak. The size of a clone is reported for some rows only, either as once, few or many, or as a class for expanded clones.

TRBD2,TRBV7-6,once,ASSLAPLTSGRGDEQF
TRBD1,TRBV18,.,ASSPGTGGWYEQY
.,TRBV28,once,ASSLNPINTEAF
.,TRBV28,.,ASIDRRGPNQPQH
TRBD1,TRBV28,.,ASRRDSNEQF
TRBD1,TRBV9,.,ASSGPGQGIEQF
.,TRBV9,.,ASSAAGVTEAF
.,TRBV5-6,.,ASSLGTTLEQF
TRBD1,TRBV2,.,ASSKDRGAGELF
.,TRBV28,.,ASSRGSRHEQY
.,TRBV27,.,ASSFQDPGADTQY
TRBD2,TRBV6-1,.,ASSVQTSGGVTDTQY
TRBD2,TRBV2,.,ASRRRGTSGGAPYNEQF
TRBD1,TRBV14,.,ASSQDLGQGMGETQY
.,TRBV2,.,ASSEALPTVQPQH
.,TRBV11-2,.,ASSFLNTDGEQY
TRBD1,TRBV7-9,few,ASSGPDRDSPLH
.,TRBV19,.,ASSMEETQY
TRBD2,TRBV19,.,ASGPLAGSTDTQY
TRBD1,TRBV28,.,ASSLTTGPEQF
TRBD1,TRBV2,.,ASSEQGADYEQY
.,TRBV2,few,ASSVGDGFNEKLF